Reported below is one T cell receptor (beta chain). The sample holds other DNA sequences that translate to the same CDR3. Participant-reported clinical history was the basis for cohort assignment. Recovered Cohort 3 donors showed two negative PCRs, clearance, or symptom resolution. Assay: immunoSEQ multiplex PCR; the TCRdb copy retains only in-frame clones and omits some. The sample comprises 190,000 or so clones, more than 80% of which are singletons, and about 9% rests with the top ten. This entry belongs to a study of blood T cell repertoires in COVID-19. Overall study context: PBMCs, B-cell-depleted T cells, or T cells provided the cDNA or gDNA that made up the material.

Germline CDR1 SGHRS, CDR2 YFSETQ. J was trimmed by 4 bases and V by 4 bases; bases with no gene match: 4. The CDR3 extends over 15 amino acids. This sequence was found in a man in his forties who had recovered from COVID-19. Input material: PBMCs or T cells enriched from blood (not recorded which). The chain is built from TRBV5-1 and TRBJ2-1; the match to TRBD2 covers 11 bases. As DNA, the CDR3 is TGCGCCAGCAGCCTGACTAGCGGGGCTTACAATGAGCAGTTCTTC. Translating it yields CASSLTSGAYNEQFF.